The 32 T cell receptor beta chains in this list originate from one sample, sequenced in a study of T-cell memory formation after mild COVID-19. TCRdb analysed the 5' RACE reads with MiXCR anew, one entry per CDR3 protein. This table has roughly 120,000 distinct CDR3 sequences, about a fifth appearing once. Sequenced material: PBMCs or a T cell subset sorted from them (not recorded which). Source of these receptors: a man aged 18 to 30 who had mild COVID-19 (a few samples of this study predate the infection). Cell type and time point are not known.

V and J are TRBV7-9 and TRBJ2-2; D is perhaps TRBD2 (5 bases). The CDR3 has 12 amino acids. Between the trimmed V and J ends, which lost 5 bases and 7 bases, there was a span of 8 bases. Germline V lookup: CDR1 SEHNR, CDR2 FQNEAQ (reference sequence). The CDR3 DNA sequence: TGTGCCAGCAGCCCCGGAGGCGGGGAGCTGTTTTTT. It yields the protein CASSPGGGELFF.

The rearrangement uses TRBV6-2 or TRBV6-3 and TRBJ2-5, with 9 bases matching TRBD2. V was pared by 8 bases and J by 5 bases, with 6 bases of the junction left unmatched. The CDR3 length is 13 residues. Germline CDR1 reads MNHEY; CDR2 reads SVGEGT. CDR3 bases: TGTGCCAGCTTCGCGGGGGGGCCGGAGACCCAGTACTTC. Its translation is CASFAGGPETQYF.

The V call is TRBV7-9, the J call TRBJ2-1; TRBD2 aligns across 10 bases. The germline gives CDR1 SEHNR, CDR2 FQNEAQ (reference sequence). V trimming: 5 bases; J trimming: 7 bases; junction bases outside the gene matches: 5. The CDR3 runs to 14 residues. The CDR3 DNA is TGTGCCAGCAGCGAGGGACTAGCGACAAATGAGCAGTTCTTC. Amino acid sequence: CASSEGLATNEQFF.

The sample holds a few counts of this clonotype. The chain has TRBV29-1 and TRBJ2-7; weak D call: TRBD2 (6 bases). The V end lost 4 bases, the J end lost 3 bases, and 13 bases lay between the germline ends. CDR3 length: 13 amino acids. Germline-derived CDR1 and CDR2 are SQVTM and ANQGSEA. The CDR3 DNA follows: TGCAGCGTTGGTGGCGGGACCAGCTACGAGCAGTACTTC. It codes for CSVGGGTSYEQYF.

The rearrangement joins TRBV7-6 to TRBJ2-5; weak D call: TRBD2 (6 bases). The CDR3 has 14 amino acids. The ends were cut back, 0 bases at V and 1 base at J, with 6 bases in the middle. Germline CDR1 SGHVS, CDR2 FNYEAQ. CDR3 DNA sequence: TGTGCCAGCAGCTTAGCAGCGGGCCAAGAGACCCAGTACTTC. It specifies CASSLAAGQETQYF. Together with reference TRBV7-6 and TRBJ2-5, the CDR3 gives the full variable domain: GAGVSQSPRYKVTKRGQDVALRCDPISGHVSLYWYRQALGQGPEFLTYFNYEAQQDKSGLPNDRFSAERPEGSISTLTIQRTEQRDSAMYRCASSLAAGQETQYFGPGTRLLVL.

This clonotype showed up just a few times. This chain links TRBV4-3 with TRBJ1-6; D perhaps matches TRBD1 (5 bases). Germline CDR1 reads LGHNA; CDR2 reads YSLEER. V lost 5 bases to trimming and J lost 11 bases, with 19 bases between them. CDR3 length equals 15 residues. Here the CDR3 DNA reads TGCGCCAGCAGCACCCGGACACTCTCTATGGCACCCCTCCACTTT. Protein sequence: CASSTRTLSMAPLHF.

This clonotype was counted once. The chain uses TRBV10-2 and TRBJ2-1, with TRBD2 matching 12 bases. V lost 3 bases to trimming and J lost 6 bases; unmatched junction nucleotides: 3. Germline CDR1 and CDR2: WSHSY and SAAADI. CDR3 length: 15 amino acids. The CDR3 sequence: CASSDLGLAGNEQFF. CDR3 in DNA: TGCGCCAGCAGTGACCTGGGACTAGCGGGCAATGAGCAGTTCTTC.

This clonotype was seen a handful of times. This rearrangement joins TRBV10-2 to TRBJ2-5; perhaps D is TRBD1 or TRBD2 (5 bases each). The CDR3 runs to 14 residues. Per the germline V gene, CDR1 is WSHSY and CDR2 is SAAADI. Trimming took off 11 bases at V and 5 bases at J, with 21 bases between the two ends. CDR3 in DNA: TGCGCCGTCGGGGCCGGGGATCCGGGGGAGACCCAGTACTTC. As protein: CAVGAGDPGETQYF.

This clonotype was counted a single time. The chain is built from TRBV5-1 and TRBJ2-7, with D possibly TRBD2 on 5 matching bases. CDR1 and CDR2 (germline): SGHRS, YFSETQ. The CDR3 has 13 amino acids. V lost 7 bases, J lost 6 bases, and 17 bases lay in between. This chain's CDR3 is CASGTQLVPEQYF. The DNA for the CDR3 is TGCGCCAGCGGTACTCAACTAGTTCCCGAGCAGTACTTC.

This clonotype occurred a few times. The V gene is TRBV20-1, the J gene TRBJ2-1, with a possible D match to TRBD2 (6 bases). V was cut by 0 bases and J by 0 bases, with 12 bases left in between. Germline V CDR1 and CDR2: DFQATT, SNEGSKA (reference sequence). This CDR3 has 16 amino acids. CDR3: CSARELVGSSYNEQFF. Here the CDR3 DNA reads TGCAGTGCTAGAGAGTTAGTCGGGAGCTCCTACAATGAGCAGTTCTTC.

There are a few counts of this clonotype. The genes are TRBV28 and TRBJ1-1; no reliable D call. V was shortened by 10 bases and J by 5 bases, with 20 bases between the two germline ends. The CDR3 length is 14 residues. The germline gives CDR1 MDHEN, CDR2 SYDVKM. CDR3 DNA: TGTGCCATCACCCTCCGTGGAAAAGGAACTGAAGCTTTCTTT. Its translation is CAITLRGKGTEAFF. Supplemented by reference TRBV28 and TRBJ1-1, the full variable domain reads DVKVTQSSRYLVKRTGEKVFLECVQDMDHENMFWYRQDPGLGLRLIYFSYDVKMKEKGDIPEGYSVSREKKERFSLILESASTNQTSMYLCAITLRGKGTEAFFGQGTRLTVV.

Remarks on this clonotype: The junction does not match germline at one end; this may be a read error. This chain links TRBV4-1 with TRBJ2-5, with 7 bases identical to TRBD2. The length of the CDR3 is 14 residues. Germline V CDR1 and CDR2: MGHRA, YSYEKL. The chain's CDR3 is CASSLTSHQGTQYF. For the CDR3, the DNA is TGCGCCAGCAGCCTGACTAGCCATCAAGGGACCCAGTACTTC.

This clonotype was counted only a few times. The V call is TRBV6-5, the J call TRBJ2-3; the D gene is possibly TRBD2 (5 bases). This CDR3 spans 15 amino acids. The germline V gene encodes CDR1 MNHEY and CDR2 SVGAGI. V lost 6 bases, J lost 0 bases, and 13 bases lay in between. The CDR3 here is CASRFRTGSTDTQYF. In DNA, the CDR3 is TGTGCCAGCAGATTCCGGACGGGGAGCACAGATACGCAGTATTTT.

The chain combines TRBV3-1 with TRBJ1-1; D remains unclear. This CDR3 contains 15 residues. CDR1 is LGHDT, CDR2 YNNKEL, per germline (reference sequence). The germline V and J ends were trimmed by 1 base and 9 bases, with 18 bases remaining between them. CDR3 in amino acids: CASSQVPPDPDKAFF. The CDR3 coding sequence is TGTGCCAGCAGCCAAGTCCCCCCCGATCCTGATAAAGCTTTCTTT.

The count of this clonotype is one. V and J are TRBV5-6 and TRBJ1-2; D unresolved. The CDR3 runs to 14 residues. The germline CDR1 and CDR2 sequences are SGHDT and YYEEEE. The V and J ends lost 2 bases and 2 bases respectively, with 10 bases between them. CDR3 sequence: CASSLVLLNYGYTF. CDR3 sequence (DNA): TGTGCCAGCAGCTTAGTTCTACTGAACTATGGCTACACCTTC.

The chain employs TRBV15 and TRBJ1-1; D gene unclear. Trimming took off 2 bases at V and 1 base at J, with 5 bases between the two ends. Per germline, CDR1 LNHNV and CDR2 YYDKDF (reference sequence). This CDR3 region has 13 residues. The CDR3 nucleotides read TGTGCCACCAGCAGACGAGAGAACACTGAAGCTTTCTTT. This encodes CATSRRENTEAFF.

The gene calls are TRBV4-1 and TRBJ2-5; D possibly uses TRBD1 or TRBD2 (5 bases each). Trimming left V 0 bases short and J 2 bases short, with 13 bases between. This CDR3 has 16 amino acids. Per the germline V gene, CDR1 is MGHRA and CDR2 is YSYEKL. The CDR3 DNA reads TGCGCCAGCAGCCAAGATTCCTTAGGGACGCAAGAGACCCAGTACTTC. Amino acid sequence: CASSQDSLGTQETQYF.

CDR3 amino acids: CASSFPGLRHTQYF. The CDR3 nucleotides are TGCGCCAGCAGCTTTCCAGGCCTGAGGCATACGCAGTATTTT. The chain has TRBV5-1 and TRBJ2-3, with D uncertain. Germline CDR1 and CDR2: SGHRS and YFSETQ. CDR3 length: 14 residues. Trimming took off 2 bases at V and 7 bases at J, with 14 bases between the two ends.

The chain couples TRBV27 to TRBJ1-1; no firm D call. Germline V lookup: CDR1 MNHEY, CDR2 SMNVEV (reference sequence). V dropped 3 bases and J dropped 6 bases, with 11 bases sitting between them. This CDR3 is built from 13 residues. The CDR3, as DNA: TGTGCCAGCAGTTTCATTGATGCCCCTGAAGCTTTCTTT. It translates to CASSFIDAPEAFF.

DNA for the CDR3: TGTGCCAGCAGCTATACAGGGGGGTCCTACGAGCAGTACGTC. Amino acids: CASSYTGGSYEQYV. The V and J genes are TRBV5-4 and TRBJ2-7; 8 positions match TRBD1. The CDR3 runs to 14 residues. The trim removed 3 bases at V and 1 base at J, leaving 3 bases unmatched. Germline V lookup: CDR1 SGHNT, CDR2 YYREEE (reference sequence).

The chain links TRBV30 to TRBJ1-1; maybe TRBD1 (5 bases). The V gene's germline CDR1 is GTSNPN and CDR2 SVGIG (reference sequence). The CDR3 length is 10 residues. V was shortened by 5 bases and J by 8 bases, with 9 bases between the two germline ends. This CDR3 reads CAWGWGEAFF. The DNA for the CDR3 is TGTGCCTGGGGCTGGGGGGAAGCTTTCTTT.

The gene calls are TRBV7-2 and TRBJ1-2, with 7 bases lining up with TRBD1. The CDR3 has 15 residues. Trimming cost V 5 bases and J 2 bases; bases outside gene matches: 8. From germline, CDR1 is SGHTA and CDR2 FQGNSA. CDR3 DNA: TGTGCCAGCAGCCCTTGGGACAGCCCCAACTATGGCTACACCTTC. This codes for CASSPWDSPNYGYTF. Drawing the rest from reference TRBV7-2 and TRBJ1-2, the complete variable domain is GAGVSQSPSNKVTEKGKDVELRCDPISGHTALYWYRQSLGQGLEFLIYFQGNSAPDKSGLPSDRFSAERTGGSVSTLTIQRTQQEDSAVYLCASSPWDSPNYGYTFGSGTRLTVV.

This chain connects TRBV7-9 to TRBJ2-7, with 11 bases lining up with TRBD2. V was pared by 6 bases and J by 5 bases, with 18 bases of the junction left unmatched. This CDR3 is 18 amino acids long. Looked up from germline, CDR1 is SEHNR and CDR2 is FQNEAQ (reference sequence). CDR3 sequence (DNA): TGTGCCAGCAGGGATCTGACTAGCGGGGCCACCAGTCTGAACGAGCAGTACTTC. It encodes CASRDLTSGATSLNEQYF.

This clonotype turned up a few times. The gene calls are TRBV6-1 and TRBJ2-7; a weak D match, TRBD2 (5 bases). Germline CDR1 and CDR2: MNHNS and SASEGT. This CDR3 has 13 residues. Trimming pared 1 base from V and 4 bases from J, leaving 8 bases between. This CDR3 reads CASSEVPGYEQYF. Here the CDR3 DNA reads TGTGCCAGCAGTGAAGTCCCGGGGTACGAGCAGTACTTC.

This clonotype was detected a few times. J is TRBJ1-1 and V is TRBV7-9; TRBD1 might be the D (6 bases). CDR1 is SEHNR, CDR2 FQNEAQ, per germline (reference sequence). The CDR3 contains 15 residues. Trimming pared 7 bases from V and 4 bases from J, leaving 19 bases between. CDR3 DNA sequence: TGTGCCAGCAAGAGGGTTATCTCAGGGGTCACTGAAGCTTTCTTT. Amino acids: CASKRVISGVTEAFF.

This clonotype has more than one count but fewer than ten. The J gene is TRBJ2-1, the V gene TRBV5-1; the match to TRBD2 covers 7 bases. Germline V CDR1 and CDR2: SGHRS, YFSETQ. The CDR3 runs 14 residues. With V trimmed by 1 base and J by 4 bases, 2 bases remained unmatched. CDR3 nucleotides: TGCGCCAGCAGCTTGTCTAGCGGTTACAATGAGCAGTTCTTC. It is translated as CASSLSSGYNEQFF. The full variable domain, completed using reference TRBV5-1 and TRBJ2-1, is KAGVTQTPRYLIKTRGQQVTLSCSPISGHRSVSWYQQTPGQGLQFLFEYFSETQRNKGNFPGRFSGRQFSNSRSEMNVSTLELGDSALYLCASSLSSGYNEQFFGPGTRLTVL.

The sample holds a few counts of this clonotype. This chain links TRBV9 with TRBJ2-1; 8 bases are shared with TRBD1. The J segment lost 1 base and the V segment lost 4 bases, leaving 10 bases of the junction unmatched. The germline gives CDR1 SGDLS, CDR2 YYNGEE. The CDR3 consists of 17 residues. In nucleotides, the CDR3 is TGTGCCAGCAGCATCAGAACCGACAGGGGATCCTACAATGAGCAGTTCTTC. Protein: CASSIRTDRGSYNEQFF. The complete variable domain, with remaining parts taken from reference TRBV9 and TRBJ2-1, reads DSGVTQTPKHLITATGQRVTLRCSPRSGDLSVYWYQQSLDQGLQFLIQYYNGEERAKGNILERFSAQQFPDLHSELNLSSLELGDSALYFCASSIRTDRGSYNEQFFGPGTRLTVL.

This clonotype has only a few counts. The rearrangement links TRBV6-2 or TRBV6-3 to TRBJ2-7; TRBD1 agrees at 8 bases. This CDR3 is 16 amino acids long. Trimming cost V 4 bases and J 0 bases; bases outside gene matches: 8. Germline lookup yields CDR1 MNHEY and CDR2 SVGEGT. CDR3 bases: TGTGCCAGCAGTTCCACCGGGACAGGTGCCTCCTACGAGCAGTACTTC. As protein: CASSSTGTGASYEQYF.

This clonotype was found many times. The chain has TRBV5-1 and TRBJ2-7, with D hard to call. CDR3 length: 11 residues. Germline values: CDR1 SGHRS, CDR2 YFSETQ. Between the trimmed V and J ends, which lost 3 bases and 0 bases, there was a span of 1 base. CDR3 sequence: CASSSSYEQYF. CDR3 bases: TGCGCCAGCAGCTCCTCCTACGAGCAGTACTTC.

This clonotype has just a few counts. This chain uses TRBV29-1 with TRBJ1-3; possible D gene TRBD1, 6 bases. Germline CDR1 is SQVTM and CDR2 is ANQGSEA. V gave up 0 bases and J gave up 2 bases, with 17 bases separating them. There are 17 residues in the CDR3. CDR3 DNA: TGCAGCGTTGAAGACGGCAGGGGCGGTTTAACTGGAAACACCATATATTTT. Translation gives CSVEDGRGGLTGNTIYF.

The V and J genes are TRBV7-8 and TRBJ2-1, with D possibly being TRBD1 or TRBD2 (5 bases each). V gave up 5 bases and J gave up 7 bases, with 21 bases separating them. Germline-derived CDR1 and CDR2 are SGHVS and FQNEAQ. The CDR3 runs to 16 residues. This chain's CDR3 is CASSPREEGLTNEQFF. The CDR3 DNA sequence: TGTGCCAGCAGCCCACGGGAAGAGGGGCTGACTAATGAGCAGTTCTTC.

In this sample, this clonotype turned up a few times. V and J are TRBV7-6 and TRBJ2-7; D unclear. In germline, CDR1 is SGHVS, CDR2 FNYEAQ. V was cut by 5 bases and J by 1 base, with 12 bases left in between. There are 14 residues in the CDR3. The DNA of the CDR3 is TGTGCCAGCAGCAGAGCCGCCAGGTCCTACGAGCAGTACTTC. Translating it yields CASSRAARSYEQYF.